This T cell receptor (beta chain) derives from a study of T cells in Graves' hyperthyroidism and ophthalmopathy. Study-wide results and caveats: Most clonotypes that expanded in the thyroid above 0.001 also showed up in blood. Classification by a 13 V-J model distinguished ophthalmopathy from stable hyperthyroidism.

This clonotype was recorded many times. Its target is unknown. Germline lookup yields CDR1 SEHNR and CDR2 FQNEAQ (reference sequence). The ends were cut back, 3 bases at V and 4 bases at J, with 4 bases in the middle. The CDR3 is 12 amino acids. Researchers took RNA transcripts and amplified the TCR beta CDR3 regions from them. A first-round RT-PCR of the TCR CDR3 used the HTBI primer set. TCRdb used MiXCR to reprocess the multiplex PCR reads, holding one entry per CDR3 protein. This sample has hundreds of thousands of distinct CDR3 sequences; around a sixth occur once, and the top ten carry approximately 7.5%.

The sample consisted of blood. The receptor comes from a woman under 30 with Graves' hyperthyroidism. The V gene is TRBV7-9, the J gene TRBJ1-5; the D is unclear. CDR3 amino acids: CASSFFNQPQHF. CDR3 bases: TGTGCCAGCAGCTTCTTTAATCAGCCCCAGCATTTT.